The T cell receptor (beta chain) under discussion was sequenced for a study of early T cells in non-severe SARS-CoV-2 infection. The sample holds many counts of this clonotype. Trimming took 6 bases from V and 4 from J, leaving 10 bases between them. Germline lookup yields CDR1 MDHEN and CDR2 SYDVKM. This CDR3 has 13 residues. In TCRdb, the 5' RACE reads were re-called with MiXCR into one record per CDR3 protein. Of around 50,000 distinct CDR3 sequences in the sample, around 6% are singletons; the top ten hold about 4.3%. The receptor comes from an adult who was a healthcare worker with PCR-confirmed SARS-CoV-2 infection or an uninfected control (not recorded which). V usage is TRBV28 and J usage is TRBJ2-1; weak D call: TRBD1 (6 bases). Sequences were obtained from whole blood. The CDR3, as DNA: TGTGCCAGCAGGCTTCAGGGGTACAATGAGCAGTTCTTC. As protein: CASRLQGYNEQFF.